This T cell receptor beta chain originates from a study of blood T cell repertoires in COVID-19 (dated by TCRdb to 2020 to 2022). Background on the whole study: Collaborator samples came from the United States, Italy and Spain and covered acute and convalescent phases of COVID-19. A de-identified subject ID, COVID-19 status, age in years and sex were almost always included in the sample metadata. The material from the prospective study consisted of cDNA or gDNA derived from T cells, B-cell-depleted T cells, or PBMCs. The repertoires were made available in a free public database intended to serve as a resource for research on the immune response to SARS-CoV-2. HLA class I and class II types, where available, came from metadata supplied by the sample provider rather than from assay-based typing. Subjects who had been exposed to COVID-19, were actively infected with it, or had recovered from it provided the deeply sampled blood TCRbeta repertoires that made up the dataset. Samples came from the ongoing ImmuneRACE study (first 160 participants) plus 1,254 subjects from 6 global collaborators. The paper's findings and limits, for the study overall: The amount of clinical and demographic metadata varied by source and participant and was provided uncurated.

Whole blood was collected in K2EDTA tubes by collaborating institutions according to the institutions' own protocols. For TCRbeta analysis, collaborator samples were shipped as frozen whole blood, as isolated PBMCs, or as DNA extracted from either sample type. TCRbeta CDR3 regions were amplified from genomic DNA using the immunoSEQ Assay, a bias-controlled multiplex PCR. The original methods were these. The number of nucleated cells in each sample was estimated by amplification of reference gene primers within the assay. To quantify the absolute abundance of each unique TCRbeta CDR3 rearrangement, sequence reads were collapsed and filtered. For each sample, productive Simpson clonality was calculated by taking the square root of Simpson's diversity index across productive rearrangements. Here the immuneACCESS table is served through TCRdb, limited to in-frame sequences with V and J called. Missing clones are a known gap in these copies; in checked studies unresolved V genes cover under half, and the rest lacks a known reason. V, J and clone size are taken as reported in that table, and D and trimming were inferred from the DNA itself. The table for this sample lists roughly 70,000 clones; approximately 83% of them were counted only once. The top ten constitute 25% to 30% of the sample.

From the cysteine up to the phenylalanine, the CDR3 has a length of 17 residues. The kept DNA is CDR3 alone, 51 bases in frame from the first base. The junction carries 22 bases between V and J, which are trimmed by 5 bases and 4 bases respectively. Worth noting for this clone: Its antigen remains undetermined. No qualities accompany the bases; no much larger clone lies one base away.

The TCR was taken from a human donor in a cohort sampled during active COVID-19. The chain is made from TRBV6-7 and TRBJ2-3; a weak D assignment points to TRBD2 (6 bases agree). TRBV6-7 is an ORF; its function is uncertain. What was sequenced was peripheral blood. The DNA sequence is TGTGCCAGCAGTCGACATAGGCGGGGAGCACACTCAGATACGCAGTATTTT. The resulting protein is CASSRHRRGAHSDTQYF.